A single sample is the source of the 28 T cell receptor beta chains below, sequenced in a study of blood T cell repertoires in COVID-19. Sequencing was performed with immunoSEQ multiplex PCR; in TCRdb, only in-frame clones are kept and a portion is missing. Here the sample spans around 140,000 clones, 85% to 90% being singletons. The sequencing input was peripheral blood. The receptors here all came from a young man with COVID-19, enrolled during active disease.

A single count supports this clone. CDR3 sequence: CASSPQTGPHEQYF. The CDR3 DNA is TGTGCCAGCTCACCGCAGACAGGGCCCCACGAGCAGTACTTC. The rearrangement uses TRBV18 and TRBJ2-7; TRBD1 matches at 7 bases. CDR3 length: 14 amino acids. From germline, CDR1 is KGHSH and CDR2 LQKENI. V lost 3 bases, J lost 5 bases, and 7 bases stayed unmatched.

Remarks on this clone: At one end, the junction sequence differs from germline, possibly due to a read error. The chain combines TRBV30 with TRBJ1-4, with D tentatively TRBD1 (5 bases). The CDR3 is made up of 14 amino acids. Germline CDR1 and CDR2: GTSNPN and SVGIG (reference sequence). The DNA of the CDR3 is TGTGCCTGGAACTGGGAGGGCATAGGGGAAAAACTGCTTTTT. As protein: CAWNWEGIGEKLLF.

In the case of this clone: The same CDR3 also results from other DNA sequences found in this sample. The rearrangement joins TRBV27 to TRBJ2-1; no reliable D call. The V and J ends lost 3 bases and 7 bases respectively, with 7 bases between them. Germline CDR1 reads MNHEY; CDR2 reads SMNVEV (reference sequence). The CDR3 has 12 amino acids. CDR3 amino acids: CASSFGLNEQFF. CDR3 coding DNA: TGTGCCAGCAGTTTCGGTTTAAATGAGCAGTTCTTC.

This chain's CDR3 is CASSPPGTGKASYEQYF. CDR3 sequence (DNA): TGTGCCAGCTCACCACCAGGGACAGGGAAAGCTTCCTACGAGCAGTACTTC. The J gene is TRBJ2-7, the V gene TRBV18; 9 nucleotides line up with TRBD1. J gave up 1 base and V 0 bases, and 7 bases lay outside the gene matches. The CDR3 is 17 amino acids. Germline CDR1 reads KGHSH; CDR2 reads LQKENI.

The chain recombines TRBV7-9 with TRBJ2-1, with 9 bases fitting TRBD2. CDR1 and CDR2 (germline): SEHNR, FQNEAQ (reference sequence). J lost 8 bases, V lost 0 bases, and 8 bases had no gene match. The CDR3 is 16 residues long. The CDR3 DNA reads as TGTGCCAGCAGCTTAGCCGCAGCGGGAGGTGTGTATGAGCAGTTCTTC. Residues: CASSLAAAGGVYEQFF.

This clone showed up just once. The chain has TRBV5-8 and TRBJ1-1; tentatively, D is TRBD1 (5 bases). The CDR3 spans 14 residues. Germline V gives CDR1 SGHTS, CDR2 YDEGEE. Trimming removed 4 bases at V and 11 bases at J, with 21 bases between. The CDR3 reads CASSPKNSQGKAFF. Written as DNA, the CDR3 is TGTGCCAGCAGCCCTAAAAATTCCCAGGGAAAGGCTTTCTTT.

This clone appeared a few times. The CDR3 nucleotides are TGTGCCAGCAGCCAGAGACAGGTCTACAATGAGCAGTTCTTC. Its protein product is CASSQRQVYNEQFF. The chain joins TRBV14 to TRBJ2-1; the D gene is possibly TRBD1 (6 bases). This CDR3 region has 14 residues. Deletions cut 3 bases from V and 3 bases from J, with 9 bases between. Germline lookup yields CDR1 SGHDN and CDR2 FVKESK.

V gene TRBV7-2 combines with J gene TRBJ2-2; TRBD1 matches at 10 bases. Germline CDR1 is SGHTA and CDR2 is FQGNSA. V trimming: 3 bases; J trimming: 4 bases; junction bases outside the gene matches: 8. The CDR3 loop spans 17 amino acids. DNA of the CDR3: TGTGCCAGCAGCTTTCCCGGTGACAGGGGGCTCACCGGGGAGCTGTTTTTT. The encoded protein is CASSFPGDRGLTGELFF. Full variable domain (remainder filled in from reference TRBV7-2 and TRBJ2-2): GAGVSQSPSNKVTEKGKDVELRCDPISGHTALYWYRQSLGQGLEFLIYFQGNSAPDKSGLPSDRFSAERTGGSVSTLTIQRTQQEDSAVYLCASSFPGDRGLTGELFFGEGSRLTVL.

The V call is TRBV30, the J call TRBJ2-7, with 8 bases lining up with TRBD2. The CDR3 runs 15 residues. V shed 3 bases, J shed 2 bases, and the junction held 9 bases outside the gene matches. CDR1 GTSNPN and CDR2 SVGIG come from the germline V gene (reference sequence). CDR3 amino acids: CAWSNGGGLTYEQYF. In DNA, the CDR3 is TGTGCCTGGAGCAACGGGGGGGGCCTTACCTACGAGCAGTACTTC.

This chain links TRBV4-1 with TRBJ2-7; TRBD1 might be the D (5 bases). Germline V gives CDR1 MGHRA, CDR2 YSYEKL. V lost 6 bases and J lost 0, with 9 bases in between. This CDR3 spans 13 amino acids. The CDR3 region is CASSLDSSYEQYF. CDR3 coding DNA: TGCGCCAGCAGTCTAGACAGCTCCTACGAGCAGTACTTC.

The chain is built from TRBV19 and TRBJ2-1; 7 positions agree with TRBD2. Germline V lookup: CDR1 LNHDA, CDR2 SQIVND (reference sequence). The CDR3 loop spans 17 amino acids. Trimming removed 6 bases from V and 2 bases from J; junction bases left unmatched: 13. CDR3 region: CASRLRGGAGPYNEQFF. The DNA of the CDR3 is TGTGCCAGTAGATTAAGGGGTGGAGCGGGACCCTACAATGAGCAGTTCTTC.

This chain joins TRBV11-2 and TRBJ2-2; the match to TRBD2 covers 7 bases. Germline V gene lookup returns CDR1 SGHAT and CDR2 FQNNGV. After removal of 1 base from V and 5 bases from J, the junction contained 7 bases not matched to a gene. This CDR3 has 16 residues. CDR3 loop: CASSLGLRERTGELFF. The CDR3 DNA sequence: TGTGCCAGCAGCTTAGGTTTGCGGGAGAGGACCGGGGAGCTGTTTTTT.

The chain has TRBV7-3 and TRBJ1-1; D uncertain. The CDR3 extends over 14 amino acids. CDR1 is SGHTA, CDR2 FQGTGA, per germline. Trimming stripped 3 bases from V and 0 bases from J, with 8 bases between. The CDR3, as DNA: TGTGCCAGCAGCTTTGAAGCCGTGAACACTGAAGCTTTCTTT. This translates into CASSFEAVNTEAFF.

V usage is TRBV19 and J usage is TRBJ1-5, with TRBD1 matching 8 bases. The germline gives CDR1 LNHDA, CDR2 SQIVND (reference sequence). The CDR3 has 15 amino acids. V lost 5 bases and J lost 3; bases outside the gene matches: 6. Here the CDR3 DNA reads TGTGCCAGTAGTGCCAGGGGGCTGGTCAATCAGCCCCAGCATTTT. Residues: CASSARGLVNQPQHF. The whole variable domain, remainder taken from reference TRBV19 and TRBJ1-5, is DGGITQSPKYLFRKEGQNVTLSCEQNLNHDAMYWYRQDPGQGLRLIYYSQIVNDFQKGDIAEGYSVSREKKESFPLTVTSAQKNPTAFYLCASSARGLVNQPQHFGDGTRLSIL.

This clone was picked up a small number of times. The chain recombines TRBV19 with TRBJ2-2; 8 positions match TRBD1. The CDR3 extends over 16 amino acids. Trimming took 2 bases from V and 4 from J; bases not matched to a gene: 6. Germline V CDR1 and CDR2: LNHDA, SQIVND (reference sequence). Here the CDR3 DNA reads TGTGCCAGTAGTATAACCGGACAGGGAGGCACCGGGGAGCTGTTTTTT. Protein: CASSITGQGGTGELFF. The full variable domain, its missing parts supplied by reference TRBV19 and TRBJ2-2, is DGGITQSPKYLFRKEGQNVTLSCEQNLNHDAMYWYRQDPGQGLRLIYYSQIVNDFQKGDIAEGYSVSREKKESFPLTVTSAQKNPTAFYLCASSITGQGGTGELFFGEGSRLTVL.

The chain carries TRBV28 and TRBJ1-3; D gene uncertain. Trimming stripped 8 bases from V and 0 bases from J, with 17 bases between. Germline-derived CDR1 and CDR2 are MDHEN and SYDVKM. CDR3 length equals 16 residues. CDR3 protein: CASLPTGEISGNTIYF. CDR3 nucleotides: TGTGCCAGCCTCCCCACGGGAGAAATCTCTGGAAACACCATATATTTT.

This clone was recorded only once. The rearrangement joins TRBV19 to TRBJ2-3; perhaps TRBD1 as D (5 bases). The CDR3 has 16 residues. Trimming removed 2 bases at V and 5 bases at J, with 17 bases between. Per germline, CDR1 LNHDA and CDR2 SQIVND (reference sequence). The CDR3 nucleotides read TGTGCCAGTAGTATAAAGTTTTCTCTTCAGGGAGATACGCAGTATTTT. This gives the protein CASSIKFSLQGDTQYF.

The chain recombines TRBV28 with TRBJ2-7; D gene uncertain. Germline V gene data show CDR1 as MDHEN and CDR2 as SYDVKM. This CDR3 has 15 amino acids. V lost 8 bases and J 4 bases, leaving 21 bases between the germline ends. CDR3 region: CASRAFGHSPYEQYF. The CDR3 region has the DNA TGTGCCAGCCGCGCGTTCGGTCATAGCCCTTACGAGCAGTACTTC.

V is TRBV7-9 and J is TRBJ1-2, with unresolved D. The V and J ends lost 1 base and 8 bases respectively, with 11 bases between them. This CDR3 region has 13 residues. Germline values: CDR1 SEHNR, CDR2 FQNEAQ (reference sequence). CDR3 protein: CASSLGGSGGYTF. CDR3 in DNA: TGTGCCAGCAGCTTAGGAGGTAGTGGAGGCTACACCTTC.

This chain connects TRBV5-3 to TRBJ1-1, with 7 bases fitting TRBD1. TRBV5-3 is an ORF; its function is uncertain. The CDR3 runs 14 residues. V shed 10 bases and J 4 bases; nucleotides not matched to a gene: 13. The CDR3 DNA sequence: TGTGCCCCCGGAAAAGACAGGGTGTGCACTGAAGCTTTCTTT. This sequence encodes CAPGKDRVCTEAFF.

J is TRBJ2-2 and V is TRBV19; D is ambiguous. There are 14 residues in the CDR3. Germline V gene sequence: CDR1 LNHDA, CDR2 SQIVND (reference sequence). V was clipped by 5 bases and J by 4 bases, with 11 bases between them. This CDR3 is CASSSQYGTGELFF. In nucleotides, the CDR3 is TGTGCCAGTAGTTCACAATATGGCACCGGGGAGCTGTTTTTT.

The V and J genes are TRBV9 and TRBJ2-2, with TRBD2 matching 7 bases. The J segment lost 1 base and the V segment lost 2 bases, leaving 8 bases of the junction unmatched. Germline assignment: CDR1 SGDLS and CDR2 YYNGEE. The CDR3 length is 17 residues. In nucleotides, the CDR3 is TGTGCCAGCAGCGTTTTTTCTAGCGGACAGAACACCGGGGAGCTGTTTTTT. This sequence encodes CASSVFSSGQNTGELFF.

This rearrangement joins TRBV19 to TRBJ2-1; 13 bases line up with TRBD2. This CDR3 spans 17 amino acids. Germline CDR1 is LNHDA and CDR2 is SQIVND (reference sequence). Trimming took 4 bases from V and 5 from J; bases not matched to a gene: 8. CDR3 protein: CASSRPGLAGPHNEQFF. CDR3 DNA: TGTGCCAGTAGTAGACCGGGACTAGCGGGACCCCACAATGAGCAGTTCTTC.

In its sample, this clone was seen once. The chain couples TRBV6-5 to TRBJ1-5; D unclear. This CDR3 has 15 residues. Deletions cut 2 bases from V and 7 bases from J, with 15 bases between. Germline V gene data show CDR1 as MNHEY and CDR2 as SVGAGI. The CDR3 sequence: CASSYRGAGNQPQHF. The DNA for the CDR3 is TGTGCCAGCAGTTACCGCGGCGCGGGGAACCAGCCCCAGCATTTT.

The J gene is TRBJ2-2, the V gene TRBV19; D ambiguous. The CDR3 has 12 amino acids. Germline values: CDR1 LNHDA, CDR2 SQIVND (reference sequence). V was cut by 8 bases and J by 2 bases, with 6 bases left in between. CDR3 sequence: CASRLNTGELFF. The CDR3 nucleotides read TGTGCCAGTCGTCTCAACACCGGGGAGCTGTTTTTT.

The chain carries TRBV11-2 and TRBJ2-2; D is ambiguous. Per germline, CDR1 SGHAT and CDR2 FQNNGV. With 2 bases removed from V and 6 bases from J, the gap between germline ends came to 16 bases. The CDR3 totals 16 residues. CDR3 DNA sequence: TGTGCCAGCAGCTTATGGTTATCTCAGTTTGCCGGGGAGCTGTTTTTT. It codes for CASSLWLSQFAGELFF.

On this clone: The junction and the germline gene differ at one end; a read error may be behind it. The gene calls are TRBV20-1 and TRBJ1-4; possibly TRBD1 for D (6 bases). Germline assignment: CDR1 DFQATT and CDR2 SNEGSKA (reference sequence). The length of the CDR3 is 11 residues. In nucleotides, the CDR3 is TGCAGTGCTAGCGCAGGGGCAAAACTGCTTTTT. It is translated as CSASAGAKLLF.

V and J are TRBV7-9 and TRBJ2-1, with TRBD1 identical over 8 bases. CDR3 length equals 13 residues. Germline lookup yields CDR1 SEHNR and CDR2 FQNEAQ (reference sequence). V trimming: 5 bases; J trimming: 6 bases; junction bases outside the gene matches: 3. The CDR3 region has the DNA TGTGCCAGCAGCCCCACAGGGGGCAATGAGCAGTTCTTC. This encodes CASSPTGGNEQFF.